This TCR beta chain was documented in a study of identical twins. TCRdb re-derived calls from the 5' RACE reads in MiXCR, one entry per CDR3 protein. The profile shows about 330,000 distinct CDR3 sequences, around an eighth of them singletons. The CDR3 length is 14 residues. The V and J ends lost 6 bases and 2 bases respectively, with 12 bases between them. CDR1 is SNHLY, CDR2 FYNNEI, per germline. A note on this clonotype: As yet, its antigen is unknown.

Findings of the study overall: Out-of-frame alpha sequences shared by twins showed excess low generation probability.

The same data also went into a second study, on yellow fever vaccine responses in identical twins.

This TCR came from a woman younger than 30 in good health. Sample: CD8+ T cells sorted from blood. The V call is TRBV2, the J call TRBJ2-3; D remains unclear. CDR3 amino acids: CASRSEPSTDTQYF. The CDR3 region has the DNA TGTGCCAGCAGGTCAGAACCCTCCACAGATACGCAGTATTTT. The variable domain in full, completed from reference TRBV2 and TRBJ2-3, reads EPEVTQTPSHQVTQMGQEVILRCVPISNHLYFYWYRQILGQKVEFLVSFYNNEISEKSEIFDDQFSVERPDGSNFTLKIRSTKLEDSAMYFCASRSEPSTDTQYFGPGTRLTVL.